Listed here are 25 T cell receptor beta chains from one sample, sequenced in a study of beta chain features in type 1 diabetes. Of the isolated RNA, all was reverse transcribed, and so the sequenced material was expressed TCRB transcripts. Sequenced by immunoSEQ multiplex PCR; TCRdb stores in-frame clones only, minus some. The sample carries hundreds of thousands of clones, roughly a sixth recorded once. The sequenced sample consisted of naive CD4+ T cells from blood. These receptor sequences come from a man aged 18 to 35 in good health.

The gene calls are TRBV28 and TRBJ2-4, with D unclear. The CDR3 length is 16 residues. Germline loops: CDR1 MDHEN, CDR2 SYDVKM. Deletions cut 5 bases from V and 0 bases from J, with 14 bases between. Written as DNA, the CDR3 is TGTGCCAGCAGTCTGCAGATTAACTTAGCCAAAAACATTCAGTACTTC. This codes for CASSLQINLAKNIQYF.

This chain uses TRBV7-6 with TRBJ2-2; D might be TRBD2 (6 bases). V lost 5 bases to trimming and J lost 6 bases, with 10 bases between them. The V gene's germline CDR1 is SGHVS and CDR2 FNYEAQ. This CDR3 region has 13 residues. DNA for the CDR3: TGTGCCAGCAGCCTGGGACTTGCCGGGGAGCTGTTTTTT. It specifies CASSLGLAGELFF.

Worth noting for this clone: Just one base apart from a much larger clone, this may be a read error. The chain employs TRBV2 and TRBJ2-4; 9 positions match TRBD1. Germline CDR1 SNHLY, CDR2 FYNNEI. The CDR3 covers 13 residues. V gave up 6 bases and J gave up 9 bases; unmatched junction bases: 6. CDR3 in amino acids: CASRSTGGSIQYF. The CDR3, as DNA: TGTGCCAGCAGATCGACAGGGGGGAGCATTCAGTACTTC.

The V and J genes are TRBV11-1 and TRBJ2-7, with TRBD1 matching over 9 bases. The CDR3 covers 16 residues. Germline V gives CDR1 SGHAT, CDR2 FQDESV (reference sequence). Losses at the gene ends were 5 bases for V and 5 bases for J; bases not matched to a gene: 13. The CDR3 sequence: CASSRDPNRGQDEQYF. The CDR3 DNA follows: TGTGCCAGCAGCCGGGACCCCAACAGGGGGCAGGACGAGCAGTACTTC. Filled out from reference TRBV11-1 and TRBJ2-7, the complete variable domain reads EAEVAQSPRYKITEKSQAVAFWCDPISGHATLYWYRQILGQGPELLVQFQDESVVDDSQLPKDRFSAERLKGVDSTLKIQPAELGDSAMYLCASSRDPNRGQDEQYFGPGTRLTVT.

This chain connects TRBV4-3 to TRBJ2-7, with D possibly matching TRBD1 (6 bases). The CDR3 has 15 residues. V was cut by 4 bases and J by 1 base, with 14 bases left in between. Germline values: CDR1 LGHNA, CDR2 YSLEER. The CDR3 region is CASSRRGGPSYEQYF. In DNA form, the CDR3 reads TGCGCCAGCAGCCGGAGAGGGGGTCCTTCCTACGAGCAGTACTTC.

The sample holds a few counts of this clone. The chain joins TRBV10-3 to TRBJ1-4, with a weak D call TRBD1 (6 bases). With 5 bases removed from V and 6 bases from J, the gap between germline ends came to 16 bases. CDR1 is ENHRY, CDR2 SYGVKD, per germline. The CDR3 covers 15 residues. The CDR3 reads CAISSLGGVYEKLFF. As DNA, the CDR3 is TGTGCCATCAGTAGCTTAGGGGGGGTGTATGAAAAACTGTTTTTT.

The CDR3 is CAWSPGLVVTEAFF. The CDR3 DNA reads TGTGCCTGGAGTCCGGGACTGGTCGTGACTGAAGCTTTCTTT. The J gene is TRBJ1-1, the V gene TRBV30; a possible D gene is TRBD1 (5 bases). With 2 bases removed from V and 5 bases from J, the gap between germline ends came to 15 bases. This CDR3 is built from 14 residues. CDR1 is GTSNPN, CDR2 SVGIG, per germline (reference sequence).

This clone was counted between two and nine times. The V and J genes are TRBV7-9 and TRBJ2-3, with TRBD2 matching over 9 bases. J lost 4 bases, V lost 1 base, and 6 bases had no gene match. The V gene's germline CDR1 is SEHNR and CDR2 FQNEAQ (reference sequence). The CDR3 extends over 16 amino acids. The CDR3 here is CASSLGLADKSDTQYF. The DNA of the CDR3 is TGTGCCAGCAGCTTAGGACTAGCGGATAAATCAGATACGCAGTATTTT.

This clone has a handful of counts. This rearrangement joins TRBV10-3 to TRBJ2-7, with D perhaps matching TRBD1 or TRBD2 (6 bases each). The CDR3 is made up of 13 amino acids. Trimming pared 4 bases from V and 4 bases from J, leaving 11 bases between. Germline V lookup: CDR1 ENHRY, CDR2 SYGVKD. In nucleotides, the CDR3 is TGTGCCATCAGTGGACAGGCGGGGTACGAGCAGTACTTC. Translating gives CAISGQAGYEQYF.

In nucleotides, the CDR3 is TGTGCCATCGGAGTAGGGCATGAGCAGTTCTTC. It codes for CAIGVGHEQFF. The genes are TRBV10-3 and TRBJ2-1; D unclear. The germline V gene encodes CDR1 ENHRY and CDR2 SYGVKD. Trimming cost V 8 bases and J 8 bases, with 10 bases left between them. The CDR3 runs to 11 residues.

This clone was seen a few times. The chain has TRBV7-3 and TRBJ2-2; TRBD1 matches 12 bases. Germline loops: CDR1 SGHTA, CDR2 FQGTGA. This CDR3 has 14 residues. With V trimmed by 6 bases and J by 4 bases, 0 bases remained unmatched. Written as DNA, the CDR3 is TGTGCCAGCAGGGGACAGGGGGCCACCGGGGAGCTGTTTTTT. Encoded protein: CASRGQGATGELFF. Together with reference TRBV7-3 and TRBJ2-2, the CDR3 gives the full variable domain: GAGVSQTPSNKVTEKGKYVELRCDPISGHTALYWYRQSLGQGPEFLIYFQGTGAADDSGLPNDRFFAVRPEGSVSTLKIQRTERGDSAVYLCASRGQGATGELFFGEGSRLTVL.

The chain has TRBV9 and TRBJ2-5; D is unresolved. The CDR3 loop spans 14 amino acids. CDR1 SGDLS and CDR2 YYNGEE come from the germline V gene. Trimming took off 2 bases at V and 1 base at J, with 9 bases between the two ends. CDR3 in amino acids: CASSVTGIQETQYF. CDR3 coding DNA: TGTGCCAGCAGCGTCACCGGCATCCAAGAGACCCAGTACTTC.

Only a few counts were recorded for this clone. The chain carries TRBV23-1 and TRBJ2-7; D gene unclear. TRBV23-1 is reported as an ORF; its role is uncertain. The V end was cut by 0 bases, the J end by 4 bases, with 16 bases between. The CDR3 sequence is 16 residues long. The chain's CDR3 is CASSQSLQVPLYEQYF. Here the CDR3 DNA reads TGCGCCAGCAGTCAATCGCTGCAGGTTCCCCTTTACGAGCAGTACTTC.

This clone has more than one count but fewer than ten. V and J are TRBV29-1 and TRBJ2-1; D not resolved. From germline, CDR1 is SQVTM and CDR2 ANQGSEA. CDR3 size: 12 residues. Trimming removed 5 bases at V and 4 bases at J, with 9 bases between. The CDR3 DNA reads TGCAGCGTTCTTGAGTTGTACAATGAGCAGTTCTTC. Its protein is CSVLELYNEQFF.

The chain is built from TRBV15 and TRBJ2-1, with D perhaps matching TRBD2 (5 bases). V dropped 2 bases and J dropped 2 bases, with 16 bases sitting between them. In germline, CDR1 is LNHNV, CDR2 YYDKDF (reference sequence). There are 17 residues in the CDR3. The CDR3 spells CATSRPLGSGPYNEQFF. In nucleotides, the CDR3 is TGTGCCACCAGCAGACCCTTAGGGAGCGGCCCCTACAATGAGCAGTTCTTC.

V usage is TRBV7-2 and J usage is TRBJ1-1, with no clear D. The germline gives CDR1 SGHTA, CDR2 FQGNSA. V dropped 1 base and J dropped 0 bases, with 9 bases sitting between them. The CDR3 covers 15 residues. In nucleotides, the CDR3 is TGTGCCAGCAGCTTAGTTAGTGTGTTGAACACTGAAGCTTTCTTT. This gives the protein CASSLVSVLNTEAFF.

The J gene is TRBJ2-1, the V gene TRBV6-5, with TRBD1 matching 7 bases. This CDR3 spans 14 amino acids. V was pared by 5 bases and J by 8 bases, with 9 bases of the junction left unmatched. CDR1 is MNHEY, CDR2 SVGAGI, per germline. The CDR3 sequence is CASSKTGNGYEQFF. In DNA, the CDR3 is TGTGCCAGCAGTAAGACAGGGAATGGATATGAGCAGTTCTTC.

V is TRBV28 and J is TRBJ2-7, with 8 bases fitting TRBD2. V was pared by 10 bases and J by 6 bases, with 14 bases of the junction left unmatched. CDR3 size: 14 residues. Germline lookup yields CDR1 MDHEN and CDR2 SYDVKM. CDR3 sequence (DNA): TGTGCCACTATGTCGGGGGGGGACCGGCTCGAGCAGTACTTC. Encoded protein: CATMSGGDRLEQYF.

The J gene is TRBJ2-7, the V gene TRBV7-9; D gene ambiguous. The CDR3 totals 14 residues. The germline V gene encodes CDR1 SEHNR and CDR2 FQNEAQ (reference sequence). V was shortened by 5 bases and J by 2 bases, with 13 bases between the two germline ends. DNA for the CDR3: TGTGCCAGCAGCACCCGGAGCAGCGCCTACGAGCAGTACTTC. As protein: CASSTRSSAYEQYF.

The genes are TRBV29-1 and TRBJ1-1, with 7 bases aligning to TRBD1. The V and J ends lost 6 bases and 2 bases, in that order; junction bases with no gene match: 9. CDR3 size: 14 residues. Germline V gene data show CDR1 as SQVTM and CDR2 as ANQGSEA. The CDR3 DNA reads TGCAGCGTCTCGGGGAAGGGGGCCAACACTGAAGCTTTCTTT. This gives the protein CSVSGKGANTEAFF.

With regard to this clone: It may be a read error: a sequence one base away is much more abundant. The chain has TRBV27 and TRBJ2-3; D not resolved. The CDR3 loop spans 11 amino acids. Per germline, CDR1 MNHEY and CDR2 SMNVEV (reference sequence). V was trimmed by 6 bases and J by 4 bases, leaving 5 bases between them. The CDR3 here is CASSIADTQYF. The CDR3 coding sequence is TGTGCCAGCAGCATAGCAGATACGCAGTATTTT.

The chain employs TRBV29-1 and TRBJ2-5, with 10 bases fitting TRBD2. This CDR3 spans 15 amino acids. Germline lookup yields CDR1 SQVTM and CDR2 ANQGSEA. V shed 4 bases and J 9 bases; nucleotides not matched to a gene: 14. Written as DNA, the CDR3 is TGCAGCGTTGCGCGGGCTAGCGGGAGCTCGGGGGCCCAGTACTTC. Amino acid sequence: CSVARASGSSGAQYF. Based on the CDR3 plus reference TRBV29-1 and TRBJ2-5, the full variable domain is SAVISQKPSRDICQRGTSLTIQCQVDSQVTMMFWYRQQPGQSLTLIATANQGSEATYESGFVIDKFPISRPNLTFSTLTVSNMSPEDSSIYLCSVARASGSSGAQYFGPGTRLLVL.

The CDR3 sequence is CASSVRGELFF. CDR3 in DNA: TGTGCCAGCAGTGTAAGAGGGGAGCTGTTTTTT. V is TRBV2 and J is TRBJ2-2; no reliable D call. The CDR3 runs 11 residues. V dropped 4 bases and J dropped 8 bases, with 5 bases sitting between them. CDR1 and CDR2 (germline): SNHLY, FYNNEI. The complete variable domain, with remaining parts taken from reference TRBV2 and TRBJ2-2, reads EPEVTQTPSHQVTQMGQEVILRCVPISNHLYFYWYRQILGQKVEFLVSFYNNEISEKSEIFDDQFSVERPDGSNFTLKIRSTKLEDSAMYFCASSVRGELFFGEGSRLTVL.

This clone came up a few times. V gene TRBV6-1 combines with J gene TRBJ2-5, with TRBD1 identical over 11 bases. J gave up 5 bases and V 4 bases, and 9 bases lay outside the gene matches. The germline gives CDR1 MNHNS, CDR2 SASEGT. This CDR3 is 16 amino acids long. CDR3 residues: CASSGGTGGRWETQYF. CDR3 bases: TGTGCCAGCAGTGGAGGGACAGGGGGTCGATGGGAGACCCAGTACTTC.

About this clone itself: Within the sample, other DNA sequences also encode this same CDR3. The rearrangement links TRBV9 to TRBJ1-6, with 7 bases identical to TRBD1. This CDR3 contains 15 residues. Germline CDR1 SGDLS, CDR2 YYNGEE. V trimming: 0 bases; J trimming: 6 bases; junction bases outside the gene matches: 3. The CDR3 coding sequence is TGTGCCAGCAGCGTAGGACAGGGCCTTAATTCACCCCTCCACTTT. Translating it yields CASSVGQGLNSPLHF. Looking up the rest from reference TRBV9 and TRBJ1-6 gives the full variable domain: DSGVTQTPKHLITATGQRVTLRCSPRSGDLSVYWYQQSLDQGLQFLIQYYNGEERAKGNILERFSAQQFPDLHSELNLSSLELGDSALYFCASSVGQGLNSPLHFGNGTRLTVT.